This TCR delta chain was sequenced during a study of gamma-delta chains in newborns, infants, children. Germline V lookup: CDR1 GEAIGNYY, CDR2 EKD. There are 18 residues in the CDR3. This clone was counted a few times. TCRdb's protein for this DNA is that of a much larger clone and differs from the translation at residue 15, likely a read error; the protein shown is the DNA translation. TCRdb made new clone calls on the reads using CATT. The data contain thousands of delta-chain clones, 2% to 2.5% of them singletons. The sample comprised blood. This chain uses TRDV2 with TRDJ3, with D perhaps TRDD1 or TRDD3 (5 bases each). The sequence was obtained from a child who was a newborn, infant or young child, either healthy, febrile or measles-vaccinated (not recorded which). Here the CDR3 DNA reads TGTGCCTGTGACACCGTACTGAATAGCTCCTGGGACACCCGACGGATGTTTTTC. This translates into CACDTVLNSSWDTRRMFF.